Below are 11 T cell receptor beta chains sequenced from a single sample in a study of cytomegalovirus exposure and HLA in healthy donors. PCR involved 60 Vbeta and 13 Jbeta primers. Only in-frame clones appear in the TCRdb table, and some are missing; sequencing was by immunoSEQ multiplex PCR. The profile shows over 130,000 clones, 70% to 85% of them singletons. What was sequenced was PBMCs. All receptors come from a male donor in good health and CMV-seronegative.

This rearrangement joins TRBV12-5 to TRBJ2-5; 10 positions match TRBD2. The V gene's germline CDR1 is LGHNT and CDR2 FRNRAP. The CDR3 is 16 amino acids. V lost 4 bases to trimming and J lost 2 bases; unmatched junction nucleotides: 7. The CDR3: CASGWGLAGAQETQYF. The CDR3 DNA reads TGTGCTAGTGGTTGGGGGCTAGCGGGAGCACAAGAGACCCAGTACTTC.

V and J are TRBV27 and TRBJ2-7; a possible D gene is TRBD1 (5 bases). This CDR3 has 11 amino acids. In germline, CDR1 is MNHEY, CDR2 SMNVEV (reference sequence). Trimming left V 5 bases short and J 3 bases short, with 5 bases between. CDR3 DNA sequence: TGTGCCAGCAGTCAGGGCTACGAGCAGTACTTC. Translating it yields CASSQGYEQYF.

V and J are TRBV11-2 and TRBJ2-7; tentatively, D is TRBD1 (5 bases). V lost 5 bases and J lost 4, with 15 bases in between. CDR3 length: 14 residues. The germline V gene encodes CDR1 SGHAT and CDR2 FQNNGV. The CDR3 coding sequence is TGTGCCAGCAGCCAAATCCTAAAGGGGTACGAGCAGTACTTC. Protein: CASSQILKGYEQYF.

CDR3 in amino acids: CASSNRDRGPYGYTF. DNA for the CDR3: TGTGCCAGCAGCAACCGGGACAGGGGTCCCTATGGCTACACCTTC. V and J are TRBV5-6 and TRBJ1-2; 10 nucleotides match TRBD1. CDR3 length: 15 residues. Per the germline V gene, CDR1 is SGHDT and CDR2 is YYEEEE. J gave up 4 bases and V 4 bases, and 7 bases lay outside the gene matches.

The chain carries TRBV7-2 and TRBJ2-3; 7 nucleotides match TRBD2. With V trimmed by 1 base and J by 6 bases, 16 bases remained unmatched. The CDR3 has 18 amino acids. The V gene's germline CDR1 is SGHTA and CDR2 FQGNSA. The CDR3 loop is CASSLDAGLGDPRDTQYF. CDR3 in DNA: TGTGCCAGCAGCTTAGACGCCGGACTAGGGGATCCGAGGGATACGCAGTATTTT.

This clone was found a few times. This CDR3 is CASRGEGSQPQHF. As DNA, the CDR3 is TGTGCCAGCAGGGGAGAGGGATCCCAGCCCCAGCATTTT. The V gene is TRBV28, the J gene TRBJ1-5; unclear D gene. The germline V gene encodes CDR1 MDHEN and CDR2 SYDVKM. Trimming shortened V by 6 bases and J by 7 bases, and 13 bases separated the two germline ends. The CDR3 loop spans 13 amino acids.

The CDR3 sequence: CASSLTELASTDTQYF. CDR3 DNA: TGTGCCAGCAGCCTTACTGAACTAGCGAGCACAGATACGCAGTATTTT. The rearrangement links TRBV5-4 to TRBJ2-3, with 7 bases lining up with TRBD2. CDR1 SGHNT and CDR2 YYREEE come from the germline V gene (reference sequence). CDR3 size: 16 residues. Germline trimming cut 4 bases from V and 0 bases from J; bases unmatched to any gene: 8.

Comment on this clone: One end of the junction varies from germline; a read error may be responsible. The chain joins TRBV13 to TRBJ1-1, with 7 bases lining up with TRBD1. Looked up from germline, CDR1 is PRHDT and CDR2 is FYEKMQ (reference sequence). The CDR3 is 15 residues long. This chain's CDR3 is CASSVGSTGRTEAFF. The CDR3 nucleotides read TGTGCCAGCAGCGTAGGTTCGACAGGGCGAACTGAAGCTTTCTTT.

V usage is TRBV4-3 and J usage is TRBJ2-6; no definite D call. This CDR3 is built from 15 residues. V was clipped by 1 base and J by 0 bases, with 4 bases between them. The germline V gene encodes CDR1 LGHNA and CDR2 YSLEER. In DNA form, the CDR3 reads TGCGCCAGCAGCCAAGGGGCCTCTGGGGCCAACGTCCTGACTTTC. Translation: CASSQGASGANVLTF.

The chain combines TRBV5-6 with TRBJ2-7; the match to TRBD1 covers 7 bases. V was clipped by 4 bases and J by 2 bases; unmatched bases: 6. The CDR3 runs 14 residues. CDR1 SGHDT and CDR2 YYEEEE come from the germline V gene. In DNA, the CDR3 is TGTGCCAGCAGCCGGATGACAGGGCCCTACGAGCAGTACTTC. As protein: CASSRMTGPYEQYF.

The chain joins TRBV25-1 to TRBJ2-7; D is ambiguous. The germline CDR1 and CDR2 sequences are MGHDK and SYGVNS. Trimming shortened V by 6 bases and J by 0 bases, and 9 bases separated the two germline ends. The CDR3 consists of 13 residues. Written as DNA, the CDR3 is TGTGCCAGCAGCCCGGTGAGCTCCTACGAGCAGTACTTC. Protein product: CASSPVSSYEQYF.